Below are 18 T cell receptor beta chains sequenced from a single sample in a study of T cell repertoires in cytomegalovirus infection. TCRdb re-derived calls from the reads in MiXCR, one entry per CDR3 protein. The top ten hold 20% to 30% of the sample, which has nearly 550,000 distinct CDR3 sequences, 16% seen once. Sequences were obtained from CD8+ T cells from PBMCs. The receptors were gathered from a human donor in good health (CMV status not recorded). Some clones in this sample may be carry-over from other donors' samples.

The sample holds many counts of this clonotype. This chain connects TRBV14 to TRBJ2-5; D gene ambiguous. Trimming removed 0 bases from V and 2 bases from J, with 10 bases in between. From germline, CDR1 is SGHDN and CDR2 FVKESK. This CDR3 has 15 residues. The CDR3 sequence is CASSQDGYGQETQYF. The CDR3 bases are TGTGCCAGCAGCCAAGACGGTTATGGGCAAGAGACCCAGTACTTC.

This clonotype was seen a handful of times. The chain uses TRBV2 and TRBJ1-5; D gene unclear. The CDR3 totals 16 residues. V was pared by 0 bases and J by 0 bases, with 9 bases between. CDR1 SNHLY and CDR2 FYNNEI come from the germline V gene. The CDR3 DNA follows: TGTGCCAGCAGTGAAGCGAGGGTCTTTAGCAATCAGCCCCAGCATTTT. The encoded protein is CASSEARVFSNQPQHF.

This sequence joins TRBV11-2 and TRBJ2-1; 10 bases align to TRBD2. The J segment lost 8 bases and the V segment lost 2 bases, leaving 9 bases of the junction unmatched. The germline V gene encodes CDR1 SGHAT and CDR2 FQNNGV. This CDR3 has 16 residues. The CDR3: CASSLLSSGSGHEQFF. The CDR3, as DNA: TGTGCCAGCAGCTTACTTTCTAGCGGGAGTGGTCATGAGCAGTTCTTC.

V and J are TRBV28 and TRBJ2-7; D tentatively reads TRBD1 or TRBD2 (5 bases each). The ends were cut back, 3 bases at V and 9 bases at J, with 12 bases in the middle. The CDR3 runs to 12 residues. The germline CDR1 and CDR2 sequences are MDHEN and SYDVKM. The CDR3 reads CASSFGGIWQYF. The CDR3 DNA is TGTGCCAGCAGTTTTGGGGGTATCTGGCAGTACTTC.

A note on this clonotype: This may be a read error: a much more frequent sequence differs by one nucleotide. CDR3 in amino acids: CATSETDKQETQYF. The DNA of the CDR3 is TGTGCCACCAGTGAGACCGACAAACAAGAGACCCAGTACTTC. The V gene is TRBV24-1, the J gene TRBJ2-5, with D hard to call. Trimming removed 4 bases at V and 2 bases at J, with 10 bases between. Germline loops: CDR1 KGHDR, CDR2 SFDVKD. CDR3 length: 14 residues.

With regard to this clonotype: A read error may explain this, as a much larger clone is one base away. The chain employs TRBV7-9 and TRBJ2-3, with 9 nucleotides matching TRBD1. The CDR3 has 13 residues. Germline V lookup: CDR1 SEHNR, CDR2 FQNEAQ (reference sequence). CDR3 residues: CASDRGVTDMQYF. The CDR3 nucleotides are TGTGCCAGCGACAGGGGGGTAACAGATATGCAGTATTTT. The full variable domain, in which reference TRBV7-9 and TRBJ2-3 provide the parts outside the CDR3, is DTGVSQNPRHKITKRGQNVTFRCDPISEHNRLYWYRQTLGQGPEFLTYFQNEAQLEKSRLLSDRFSAERPKGSFSTLEIQRTEQGDSAMYLCASDRGVTDMQYFGPGTRLTVL.

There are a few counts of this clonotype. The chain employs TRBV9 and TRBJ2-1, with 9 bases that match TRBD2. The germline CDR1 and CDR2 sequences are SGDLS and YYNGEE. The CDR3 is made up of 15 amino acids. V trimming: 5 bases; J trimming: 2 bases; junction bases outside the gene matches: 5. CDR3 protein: CASSAERGAYNEQFF. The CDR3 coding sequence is TGTGCCAGCAGTGCCGAGCGGGGGGCCTACAATGAGCAGTTCTTC.

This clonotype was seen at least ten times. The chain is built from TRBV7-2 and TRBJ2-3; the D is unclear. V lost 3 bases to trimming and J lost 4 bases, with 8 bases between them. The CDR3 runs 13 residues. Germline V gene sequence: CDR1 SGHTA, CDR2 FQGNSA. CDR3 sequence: CASSFGFPDTQYF. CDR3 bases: TGTGCCAGCAGCTTTGGCTTCCCAGATACGCAGTATTTT.

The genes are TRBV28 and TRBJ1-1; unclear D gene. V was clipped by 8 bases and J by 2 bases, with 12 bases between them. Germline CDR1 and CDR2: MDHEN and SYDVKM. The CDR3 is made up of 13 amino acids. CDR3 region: CASRKEQNTEAFF. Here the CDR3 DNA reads TGTGCCAGCCGTAAGGAACAAAACACTGAAGCTTTCTTT.

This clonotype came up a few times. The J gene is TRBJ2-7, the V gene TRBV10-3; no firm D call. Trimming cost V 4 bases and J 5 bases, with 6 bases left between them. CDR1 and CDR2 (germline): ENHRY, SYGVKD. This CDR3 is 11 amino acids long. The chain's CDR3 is CAISGGDEQYF. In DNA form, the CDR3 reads TGTGCCATCAGTGGCGGTGACGAGCAGTACTTC.

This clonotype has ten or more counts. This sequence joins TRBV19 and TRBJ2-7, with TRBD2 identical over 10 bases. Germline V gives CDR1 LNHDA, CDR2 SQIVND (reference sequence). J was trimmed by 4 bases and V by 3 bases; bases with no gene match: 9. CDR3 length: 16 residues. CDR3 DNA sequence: TGTGCCAGTAGTATCTCCTCTAGCGGGAGTATGTACGAGCAGTACTTC. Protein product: CASSISSSGSMYEQYF.

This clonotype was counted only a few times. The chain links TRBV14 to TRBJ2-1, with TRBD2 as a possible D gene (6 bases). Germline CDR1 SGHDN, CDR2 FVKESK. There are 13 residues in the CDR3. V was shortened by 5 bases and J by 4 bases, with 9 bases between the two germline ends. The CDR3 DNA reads TGTGCCAGCAGCATGGGGACTTACAATGAGCAGTTCTTC. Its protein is CASSMGTYNEQFF.

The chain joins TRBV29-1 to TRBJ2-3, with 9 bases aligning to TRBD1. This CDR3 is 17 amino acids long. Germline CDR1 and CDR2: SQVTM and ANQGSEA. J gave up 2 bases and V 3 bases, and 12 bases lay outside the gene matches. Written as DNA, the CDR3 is TGCAGCGTTGACTGGTGGACAGGGGTTGAGAACACAGATACGCAGTATTTT. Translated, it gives CSVDWWTGVENTDTQYF.

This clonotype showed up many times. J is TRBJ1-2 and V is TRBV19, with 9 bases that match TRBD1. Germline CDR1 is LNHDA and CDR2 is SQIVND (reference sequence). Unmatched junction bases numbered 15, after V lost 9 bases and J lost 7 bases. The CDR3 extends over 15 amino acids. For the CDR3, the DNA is TGTGCCAGCCGAAACCGGGACAGGGATTCGGGTGGCTACACCTTC. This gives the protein CASRNRDRDSGGYTF.

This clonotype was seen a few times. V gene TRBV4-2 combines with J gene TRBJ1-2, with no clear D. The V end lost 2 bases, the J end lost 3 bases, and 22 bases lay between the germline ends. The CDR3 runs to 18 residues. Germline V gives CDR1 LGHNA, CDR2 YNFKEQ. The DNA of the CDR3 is TGTGCCAGCAGCCAACGACAAGGAGGGAGCCTCGCGGACTATGGCTACACCTTC. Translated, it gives CASSQRQGGSLADYGYTF.

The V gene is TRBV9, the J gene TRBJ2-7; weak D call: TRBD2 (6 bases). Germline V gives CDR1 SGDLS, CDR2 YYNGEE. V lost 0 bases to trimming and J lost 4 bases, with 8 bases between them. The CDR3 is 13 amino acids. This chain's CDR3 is CASSVDGRYEQYF. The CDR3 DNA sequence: TGTGCCAGCAGCGTAGACGGGAGATACGAGCAGTACTTC.

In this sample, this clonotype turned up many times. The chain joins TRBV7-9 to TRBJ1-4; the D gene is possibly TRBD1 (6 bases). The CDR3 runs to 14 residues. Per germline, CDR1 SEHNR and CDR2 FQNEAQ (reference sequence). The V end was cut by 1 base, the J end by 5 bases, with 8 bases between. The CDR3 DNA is TGTGCCAGCAGCTTAGGCAGGGGAAATGAAAAACTGTTTTTT. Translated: CASSLGRGNEKLFF. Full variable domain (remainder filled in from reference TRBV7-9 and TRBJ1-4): DTGVSQNPRHKITKRGQNVTFRCDPISEHNRLYWYRQTLGQGPEFLTYFQNEAQLEKSRLLSDRFSAERPKGSFSTLEIQRTEQGDSAMYLCASSLGRGNEKLFFGSGTQLSVL.

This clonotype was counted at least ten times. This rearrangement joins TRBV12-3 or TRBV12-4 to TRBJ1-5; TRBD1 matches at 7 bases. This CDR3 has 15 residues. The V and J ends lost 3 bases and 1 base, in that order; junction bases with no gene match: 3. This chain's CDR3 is CASSFLGGSNQPQHF. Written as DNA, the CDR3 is TGTGCCAGCAGTTTCTTAGGGGGCAGCAATCAGCCCCAGCATTTT.